These 21 T cell receptor beta chains came from one sample sequenced in a study of cytomegalovirus exposure and HLA in healthy donors. In the PCR, 60 Vbeta and 13 Jbeta primers were used. The table came from immunoSEQ multiplex PCR; TCRdb's copy has only in-frame clones and leaves some out. In the table there are about 170,000 clones, 75% of which are singletons. Sequenced input: PBMCs. The source is a woman aged 45-60 years in good health and CMV-seropositive.

There are a few counts of this clone. The gene calls are TRBV7-8 and TRBJ2-2, with 11 nucleotides matching TRBD2. Germline V gene lookup returns CDR1 SGHVS and CDR2 FQNEAQ. The CDR3 spans 17 residues. V was clipped by 7 bases and J by 5 bases; unmatched bases: 12. CDR3 loop: CASTVLAGVSGTGELFF. CDR3 bases: TGTGCCAGCACCGTACTAGCGGGGGTTTCAGGGACCGGGGAGCTGTTTTTT.

The chain uses TRBV30 and TRBJ2-5; the D gene is possibly TRBD2 (6 bases). The last part of the DNA fits TRBJ2-7 better; the J call may be wrong. From germline, CDR1 is GTSNPN and CDR2 SVGIG (reference sequence). This CDR3 comprises 14 residues. CDR3 DNA: TGTGCCTGGAGTGGAAAGGGAGGCTCCTACGAGCAGTACTTC. Amino acids: CAWSGKGGSYEQYF.

V and J are TRBV5-1 and TRBJ1-4; 8 nucleotides match TRBD1. Germline-derived CDR1 and CDR2 are SGHRS and YFSETQ. The CDR3 covers 14 residues. Trimming removed 4 bases from V and 8 bases from J; junction bases left unmatched: 7. The CDR3: CASSPGTGREKLFF. The CDR3 DNA is TGCGCCAGCAGCCCTGGGACAGGCCGCGAAAAACTGTTTTTT.

The chain's CDR3 is CASTIAGGSYEQYF. CDR3 sequence (DNA): TGTGCCAGCACTATAGCGGGGGGCTCCTACGAGCAGTACTTC. This chain connects TRBV6-1 to TRBJ2-7; 10 bases line up with TRBD2. The CDR3 length is 14 residues. Germline V CDR1 and CDR2: MNHNS, SASEGT. The junction had 3 bases not matched to a gene; V was cut back by 7 bases and J by 0 bases.

This clone turned up a few times. The J gene is TRBJ2-1, the V gene TRBV7-9; a weak D match, TRBD2 (6 bases). The CDR3 contains 15 residues. Deletions cut 4 bases from V and 5 bases from J, with 15 bases between. Looked up from germline, CDR1 is SEHNR and CDR2 is FQNEAQ (reference sequence). This chain's CDR3 is CASSSREDLNNEQFF. The CDR3 bases are TGTGCCAGCAGCTCGAGGGAGGACTTGAACAATGAGCAGTTCTTC.

The chain couples TRBV2 to TRBJ2-1; 8 bases align to TRBD1. The CDR3 contains 16 residues. CDR1 SNHLY and CDR2 FYNNEI come from the germline V gene. Trimming at V came to 8 bases and at J to 4 bases, leaving 13 bases not matched to a gene. Here the CDR3 reads CASAKGQGAPYNEQFF. The CDR3 bases are TGTGCCAGCGCCAAGGGGCAGGGGGCTCCATACAATGAGCAGTTCTTC.

This chain connects TRBV11-2 to TRBJ2-5; 12 nucleotides align to TRBD2. Germline CDR1 is SGHAT and CDR2 is FQNNGV. The CDR3 is 16 amino acids. The junction had 2 bases not matched to a gene; V was cut back by 1 base and J by 2 bases. The CDR3 DNA reads as TGTGCCAGCAGCTTAGCCCTAGCGGGGGGGCAAGAGACCCAGTACTTC. This gives the protein CASSLALAGGQETQYF. Full variable domain (missing parts from reference TRBV11-2 and TRBJ2-5): EAGVAQSPRYKIIEKRQSVAFWCNPISGHATLYWYQQILGQGPKLLIQFQNNGVVDDSQLPKDRFSAERLKGVDSTLKIQPAKLEDSAVYLCASSLALAGGQETQYFGPGTRLLVL.

The chain joins TRBV18 to TRBJ1-2; 12 nucleotides agree with TRBD1. The CDR3 extends over 14 amino acids. Trimming cost V 6 bases and J 7 bases; bases outside gene matches: 6. CDR1 is KGHSH, CDR2 LQKENI, per germline. The CDR3 region is CASSPGTGGFGYTF. CDR3 coding DNA: TGTGCCAGCTCTCCCGGGACAGGGGGCTTTGGCTACACCTTC.

This rearrangement joins TRBV5-1 to TRBJ1-3; no firm D call. The germline V gene encodes CDR1 SGHRS and CDR2 YFSETQ. Between the trimmed V and J ends, which lost 4 bases and 0 bases, there was a span of 14 bases. CDR3 length: 16 residues. CDR3 region: CASSKGDTNSGNTIYF. The CDR3 DNA reads TGCGCCAGCAGCAAGGGAGACACAAACTCTGGAAACACCATATATTTT.

J is TRBJ1-2 and V is TRBV13; TRBD1 matches 9 bases. V dropped 0 bases and J dropped 5; count of bases not matched to a gene: 7. Germline CDR1 reads PRHDT; CDR2 reads FYEKMQ (reference sequence). CDR3 length: 16 amino acids. The CDR3 sequence: CASSLGLMGQGYGYTF. In DNA form, the CDR3 reads TGTGCCAGCAGCTTAGGCCTAATGGGACAGGGTTATGGCTACACCTTC.

This clone has just one count. The J gene is TRBJ1-1, the V gene TRBV19; maybe TRBD1 (6 bases). Trimming shortened V by 0 bases and J by 4 bases, and 12 bases separated the two germline ends. Germline V lookup: CDR1 LNHDA, CDR2 SQIVND (reference sequence). The CDR3 sequence is 15 residues long. CDR3 DNA: TGTGCCAGTAGTATAGACGGGGGGCCGAGCACTGAAGCTTTCTTT. Encoded protein: CASSIDGGPSTEAFF.

This clone was observed a few times. The chain is built from TRBV6-5 and TRBJ1-2; D ambiguous. Trimming took off 1 base at V and 6 bases at J, with 12 bases between the two ends. This CDR3 has 14 residues. CDR1 and CDR2 from the germline V gene are MNHEY and SVGAGI. This CDR3 reads CASSYLTEVDGYTF. The CDR3 nucleotides read TGTGCCAGCAGTTACTTAACTGAGGTCGATGGCTACACCTTC.

The chain is built from TRBV6-5 and TRBJ2-3; D is uncertain. V lost 2 bases and J 7 bases, leaving 4 bases between the germline ends. Germline values: CDR1 MNHEY, CDR2 SVGAGI. This CDR3 has 11 amino acids. The DNA of the CDR3 is TGTGCCAGCAGTTACCGTAATACGCAGTATTTT. It is translated as CASSYRNTQYF.

This rearrangement joins TRBV2 to TRBJ2-3, with TRBD2 matching 7 bases. CDR1 is SNHLY and CDR2 is FYNNEI in the germline V gene. V trimming: 6 bases; J trimming: 2 bases; junction bases outside the gene matches: 5. CDR3 length equals 14 residues. DNA for the CDR3: TGTGCCAGCAGCGACGGGACTAACACAGATACGCAGTATTTT. Residues: CASSDGTNTDTQYF.

V gene TRBV10-1 combines with J gene TRBJ2-2; 8 bases match TRBD1. Unmatched junction bases numbered 8, after V lost 6 bases and J lost 5 bases. The germline V gene encodes CDR1 WNHNN and CDR2 SYGVQD (reference sequence). The CDR3 sequence is 15 residues long. The CDR3: CASSDTGGRTGELFF. CDR3 bases: TGCGCCAGCAGCGATACAGGGGGGAGAACCGGGGAGCTGTTTTTT.

This chain connects TRBV10-3 to TRBJ1-4; D is unresolved. Trimming pared 11 bases from V and 0 bases from J, leaving 10 bases between. The CDR3 has 13 amino acids. Germline-derived CDR1 and CDR2 are ENHRY and SYGVKD. The CDR3 nucleotides are TGTGCCGCCCAACTTGCAACTAATGAAAAACTGTTTTTT. Translating it yields CAAQLATNEKLFF.

This chain uses TRBV5-4 with TRBJ1-4; possible D gene TRBD1, 5 bases. This CDR3 has 15 residues. Germline CDR1 is SGHNT and CDR2 is YYREEE (reference sequence). Trimming removed 4 bases at V and 0 bases at J, with 10 bases between. In nucleotides, the CDR3 is TGTGCCAGCAGCAGGACATCTTCAACTAATGAAAAACTGTTTTTT. Translating it yields CASSRTSSTNEKLFF.

This clone occurred a few times. The V call is TRBV11-2, the J call TRBJ2-1; D is perhaps TRBD2 (6 bases). Germline V lookup: CDR1 SGHAT, CDR2 FQNNGV. Deletions cut 3 bases from V and 4 bases from J, with 13 bases between. The CDR3 is made up of 15 amino acids. This CDR3 reads CASSFALGGYNEQFF. The CDR3 coding sequence is TGTGCCAGCAGCTTCGCCTTGGGGGGTTACAATGAGCAGTTCTTC.

This clone has only a few counts. This sequence joins TRBV18 and TRBJ2-2; 7 positions agree with TRBD2. The CDR3 length is 14 residues. Germline V gives CDR1 KGHSH, CDR2 LQKENI. After removal of 6 bases from V and 7 bases from J, the junction contained 8 bases not matched to a gene. DNA of the CDR3: TGTGCCAGCTCCCGGGACTACACAAACGGGGAGCTGTTTTTT. Protein product: CASSRDYTNGELFF. Using reference TRBV18 and TRBJ2-2 for the parts outside the CDR3, the full variable domain is NAGVMQNPRHLVRRRGQEARLRCSPMKGHSHVYWYRQLPEEGLKFMVYLQKENIIDESGMPKERFSAEFPKEGPSILRIQQVVRGDSAAYFCASSRDYTNGELFFGEGSRLTVL.

The chain has TRBV7-9 and TRBJ2-3; 7 bases fit TRBD2. CDR1 SEHNR and CDR2 FQNEAQ come from the germline V gene (reference sequence). V was pared by 8 bases and J by 5 bases, with 4 bases of the junction left unmatched. The CDR3 is made up of 12 amino acids. For the CDR3, the DNA is TGTGCCAGCGGACGGGAGGTAGATACGCAGTATTTT. This translates into CASGREVDTQYF.

The rearrangement links TRBV5-6 to TRBJ1-2; a weak D match, TRBD1 (6 bases). Germline CDR1 and CDR2: SGHDT and YYEEEE. The V gene lost 3 bases and the J gene lost 5 bases, with 11 bases spanning the gap. The CDR3 extends over 13 amino acids. The CDR3 DNA reads TGTGCCAGCAGCTCAGGGGCGGATTATGGCTACACCTTC. Residues: CASSSGADYGYTF. Drawing the rest from reference TRBV5-6 and TRBJ1-2, the complete variable domain is DAGVTQSPTHLIKTRGQQVTLRCSPKSGHDTVSWYQQALGQGPQFIFQYYEEEERQRGNFPDRFSGHQFPNYSSELNVNALLLGDSALYLCASSSGADYGYTFGSGTRLTVV.